One sample yielded the 18 T cell receptor beta chains listed below, sequenced in a study of T cells in Graves' hyperthyroidism and ophthalmopathy. RNA transcripts gave rise to amplified TCR beta CDR3 regions. A set of HTBI primers served as the primers for a first-round RT-PCR of the TCR CDR3. Each CDR3 protein gets one entry after TCRdb re-called the multiplex PCR reads with MiXCR. The sample records 300,000 to 450,000 distinct CDR3 sequences, under 15% being singletons. The sample taken for sequencing was blood. These receptors were obtained from a woman younger than 45 with Graves' hyperthyroidism.

This clonotype was recorded many times. The chain joins TRBV28 to TRBJ2-7; no clear D. Germline CDR1 and CDR2: MDHEN and SYDVKM. The CDR3 covers 15 residues. V shed 1 base and J shed 2 bases, with 12 bases lying between them. For the CDR3, the DNA is TGTGCCAGCAGTTTATCGAGAGTCTCTACCTACGAGCAGTACTTC. It translates to CASSLSRVSTYEQYF.

CDR3 coding DNA: TGCGCCAGCAGATACGTACCGGGACAGACAAATTCACCCCTCCACTTT. This encodes CASRYVPGQTNSPLHF. The rearrangement uses TRBV5-1 and TRBJ1-6, with TRBD1 matching over 7 bases. The trim removed 5 bases at V and 7 bases at J, leaving 12 bases unmatched. The CDR3 length is 16 residues. Germline V gene sequence: CDR1 SGHRS, CDR2 YFSETQ.

In its sample, this clonotype was seen many times. The chain combines TRBV28 with TRBJ2-1, with 10 nucleotides matching TRBD1. CDR1 and CDR2 from the germline V gene are MDHEN and SYDVKM. Germline trimming cut 7 bases from V and 3 bases from J; bases unmatched to any gene: 6. The length of the CDR3 is 15 residues. The CDR3 sequence is CASNTGTGVYNEQFF. CDR3 in DNA: TGTGCCAGCAACACCGGGACAGGGGTCTACAATGAGCAGTTCTTC.

This clonotype has just a few counts. The chain links TRBV4-1 to TRBJ2-7, with TRBD2 as a possible D gene (6 bases). The CDR3 contains 15 residues. Germline V lookup: CDR1 MGHRA, CDR2 YSYEKL. V was trimmed by 5 bases and J by 4 bases, leaving 18 bases between them. The CDR3 region is CASSYAGTLEYEQYF. As DNA, the CDR3 is TGCGCCAGCAGCTACGCCGGGACTCTGGAGTACGAGCAGTACTTC.

The chain uses TRBV5-1 and TRBJ2-7; 8 positions match TRBD1. The length of the CDR3 is 15 residues. V trimming: 1 base; J trimming: 0 bases; junction bases outside the gene matches: 3. Germline V lookup: CDR1 SGHRS, CDR2 YFSETQ. The chain's CDR3 is CASSLQGADSYEQYF. CDR3 nucleotide sequence: TGCGCCAGCAGCTTGCAGGGGGCGGACTCCTACGAGCAGTACTTC.

The table lists this clonotype with a few counts. V and J are TRBV4-1 and TRBJ2-7; 11 bases are a match to TRBD2. Germline V gene data show CDR1 as MGHRA and CDR2 as YSYEKL. This CDR3 comprises 17 residues. Trimming cost V 3 bases and J 0 bases; bases outside gene matches: 7. The DNA of the CDR3 is TGCGCCAGCAGCCAGAAGGGACTAGCGGACCGCTCCTACGAGCAGTACTTC. Translation gives CASSQKGLADRSYEQYF.

In this sample, this clonotype turned up many times. This sequence joins TRBV7-6 and TRBJ2-7; tentatively, D is TRBD2 (5 bases). CDR1 is SGHVS and CDR2 is FNYEAQ in the germline V gene. Trimming left V 0 bases short and J 7 bases short, with 10 bases between. This CDR3 has 13 amino acids. The CDR3 DNA reads TGTGCCAGCAGCTTAGCGCCGCCGGGGGAGCAGTACTTC. Encoded protein: CASSLAPPGEQYF.

This clonotype was seen repeatedly, ten times or more. J is TRBJ2-1 and V is TRBV28, with D unclear. V lost 7 bases and J lost 1, with 11 bases in between. The CDR3 loop spans 14 amino acids. Germline V gene data show CDR1 as MDHEN and CDR2 as SYDVKM. The CDR3 region is CASTWATSYNEQFF. For the CDR3, the DNA is TGTGCCAGCACTTGGGCCACATCCTACAATGAGCAGTTCTTC.

This clonotype has a count of ten or more. The rearrangement joins TRBV7-9 to TRBJ2-7, with TRBD1 as a possible D gene (5 bases). V was trimmed by 8 bases and J by 1 base, leaving 9 bases between them. Germline V gives CDR1 SEHNR, CDR2 FQNEAQ (reference sequence). This CDR3 region has 12 residues. The CDR3 loop is CASGDRSYEQYF. For the CDR3, the DNA is TGTGCCAGCGGCGACAGATCCTACGAGCAGTACTTC.

Only a few counts were recorded for this clonotype. With a much larger clone just one base away, this may be a read error. The V gene is TRBV2, the J gene TRBJ2-3, with D maybe TRBD1 (5 bases). V lost 2 bases and J 1 base, leaving 10 bases between the germline ends. The CDR3 has 15 amino acids. Germline V gene lookup returns CDR1 SNHLY and CDR2 FYNNEI. The CDR3 coding sequence is TGTGCCAGCAGTGAATTCAGGGTTGGCACAGATACGCAGTATTTT. Translation: CASSEFRVGTDTQYF.

This clonotype was observed at least ten times. The rearrangement uses TRBV9 and TRBJ2-7, with TRBD2 identical over 14 bases. V lost 4 bases and J lost 6; bases outside the gene matches: 9. The CDR3 runs 16 residues. The V gene's germline CDR1 is SGDLS and CDR2 YYNGEE. CDR3 sequence reads: CASSTHPGLAGAEQYF. In DNA form, the CDR3 reads TGTGCCAGCAGCACCCACCCGGGACTAGCGGGAGCCGAGCAGTACTTC. Using reference TRBV9 and TRBJ2-7 for the parts outside the CDR3, the full variable domain is DSGVTQTPKHLITATGQRVTLRCSPRSGDLSVYWYQQSLDQGLQFLIQYYNGEERAKGNILERFSAQQFPDLHSELNLSSLELGDSALYFCASSTHPGLAGAEQYFGPGTRLTVT.

This clonotype occurred a few times. J is TRBJ2-3 and V is TRBV7-9; D is unclear. CDR1 and CDR2 (germline): SEHNR, FQNEAQ (reference sequence). Trimming pared 1 base from V and 6 bases from J, leaving 8 bases between. The CDR3 extends over 13 amino acids. The CDR3 spells CASSLGLVDTQYF. CDR3 in DNA: TGTGCCAGCAGCTTAGGCCTGGTGGATACGCAGTATTTT.

This clonotype has at least ten counts. The V gene is TRBV27, the J gene TRBJ2-3; 13 bases align to TRBD2. The CDR3 runs 19 residues. From germline, CDR1 is MNHEY and CDR2 SMNVEV (reference sequence). Germline trimming cut 4 bases from V and 4 bases from J; bases unmatched to any gene: 14. The CDR3 nucleotides are TGTGCCAGCAGTTCCGGACTAGCGGGAGTAGTATGGGGCGCAGATACGCAGTATTTT. It specifies CASSSGLAGVVWGADTQYF.

This clonotype was recorded a few times. V is TRBV6-1 and J is TRBJ2-1, with no clear D. This CDR3 is built from 12 residues. Trimming stripped 5 bases from V and 11 bases from J, with 13 bases between. Germline assignment: CDR1 MNHNS and CDR2 SASEGT. This CDR3 is CASSSTAIQQFF. CDR3 bases: TGTGCCAGCAGTTCTACAGCAATACAGCAGTTCTTC.

This clonotype turned up a few times. This rearrangement joins TRBV27 to TRBJ1-5; TRBD1 might be the D (5 bases). With 4 bases removed from V and 4 bases from J, the gap between germline ends came to 14 bases. In germline, CDR1 is MNHEY, CDR2 SMNVEV (reference sequence). This CDR3 contains 15 residues. CDR3 bases: TGTGCCAGCAGTTCGGGGCAGGGTCGAAATCAGCCCCAGCATTTT. This encodes CASSSGQGRNQPQHF.

The J gene is TRBJ1-2, the V gene TRBV6-1; no firm D call. CDR1 and CDR2 from the germline V gene are MNHNS and SASEGT. The V end lost 5 bases, the J end lost 8 bases, and 15 bases lay between the germline ends. The CDR3 is made up of 13 amino acids. Here the CDR3 reads CASSTGIFPGYTF. In DNA, the CDR3 is TGTGCCAGCAGTACTGGGATTTTTCCAGGCTACACCTTC.

The chain links TRBV20-1 to TRBJ2-7, with 10 positions matching TRBD1. The V and J ends lost 5 bases and 2 bases, in that order; junction bases with no gene match: 15. The germline CDR1 and CDR2 sequences are DFQATT and SNEGSKA (reference sequence). The length of the CDR3 is 17 residues. CDR3 sequence: CSAGAKTGTGVPYEQYF. In nucleotides, the CDR3 is TGCAGTGCTGGAGCTAAGACCGGGACAGGGGTCCCCTACGAGCAGTACTTC.

This clonotype appeared many times. CDR3 sequence (DNA): TGTGCCAGCAGTTTAAGTAGCACCCAGACCCAGTACTTC. It specifies CASSLSSTQTQYF. V and J are TRBV27 and TRBJ2-5; no clear D gene. Germline CDR1 MNHEY, CDR2 SMNVEV (reference sequence). Trimming cost V 2 bases and J 6 bases, with 10 bases left between them. The CDR3 extends over 13 amino acids.